This TCR beta chain was recorded in a study of cytomegalovirus exposure and HLA in healthy donors. Germline V CDR1 and CDR2: LGHNA, YSLEER. This CDR3 is 16 amino acids long. Trimming took 0 bases from V and 4 from J; bases not matched to a gene: 5. A multiplex PCR was run with 60 Vbeta primers and 13 Jbeta primers. The protocol was immunoSEQ multiplex PCR, while the TCRdb copy is restricted to in-frame clones and leaves out a portion. Of fewer than 130,000 clones in the sample, approximately 79% are singletons; the top ten hold about 3.4%. Sequenced material: PBMCs. This TCR was sampled from a woman in her forties in good health and CMV-seronegative. The V call is TRBV4-3, the J call TRBJ2-3, with 9 bases that match TRBD2. Written as DNA, the CDR3 is TGCGCCAGCAGCCAAGAAGGGGCTAGCGGGGCAGATACGCAGTATTTT. Amino acid sequence: CASSQEGASGADTQYF.